The rows below give T cell receptor beta chains drawn from one sample of a study of CD4 T cells in relation to SARS-CoV-2 and coronaviruses. Method: immunoSEQ multiplex PCR; TCRdb's copy keeps in-frame clones and lacks some. Of 40,000 or so clones detected, 82% appear once; the ten largest clones hold more than 3.5%. These TCRs are of unknown antigen specificity. The sample comprised naive CD4+ T cells from PBMCs, cultured in vitro. These receptors were collected from an adult with COVID-19. CDR3s include the opening cysteine and the closing phenylalanine or tryptophan. D genes are given only for firm matches. Rows may omit the clone size; those that give it use once, few, many or a size class.

len: 13; d_gene: NA; abundance: NA; j_gene: TRBJ1-5; v_gene: TRBV18; CDR3nt: TGTGCCAGCTCACCGGGCTGGACTCAGCCCCAGCATTTT; CDR3aa: CASSPGWTQPQHF
len: 17; d_gene: TRBD2; abundance: NA; j_gene: TRBJ2-7; v_gene: TRBV27; CDR3nt: TGTGCCAGCAGTACTCGGACTAGCGGGAGAATCTCCTACGAGCAGTACTTC; CDR3aa: CASSTRTSGRISYEQYF
len: 15; d_gene: NA; abundance: NA; j_gene: TRBJ1-2; v_gene: TRBV28; CDR3nt: TGTGCCAGCAGTTTGGGAACAGGGCCAAACTATGGCTACACCTTC; CDR3aa: CASSLGTGPNYGYTF
len: 12; d_gene: TRBD1; abundance: NA; j_gene: TRBJ2-1; v_gene: TRBV28; CDR3nt: TGTGCCAGCAGAACCGGGACAGGGGAGCAGTTCTTC; CDR3aa: CASRTGTGEQFF
len: 14; d_gene: NA; abundance: once; j_gene: TRBJ1-2; v_gene: TRBV28; CDR3nt: TGTGCCAGCAGTCTGGACGCCAACAGGGATGGCTACACCTTC; CDR3aa: CASSLDANRDGYTF
len: 12; d_gene: NA; abundance: NA; j_gene: TRBJ2-1; v_gene: TRBV7-8; CDR3nt: TGTGCCAGCAGCTTAGGCGCCGGTGAGCAGTTCTTC; CDR3aa: CASSLGAGEQFF
len: 13; d_gene: TRBD2; abundance: large; j_gene: TRBJ2-7; v_gene: TRBV4-1; CDR3nt: TGCGCCAGCAGCCCGGGACTAGCGGGCGAGCAGTACTTC; CDR3aa: CASSPGLAGEQYF
len: 16; d_gene: TRBD2; abundance: NA; j_gene: TRBJ2-3; v_gene: TRBV5-1; CDR3nt: TGCGCCAGCAGCTTAGGGACTAGCGGGACTGGAGATACGCAGTATTTT; CDR3aa: CASSLGTSGTGDTQYF
len: 16; d_gene: TRBD1; abundance: NA; j_gene: TRBJ1-5; v_gene: TRBV28; CDR3nt: TGTGCCAGCAGTTTCATTACCAGGGGGGACAATCAGCCCCAGCATTTT; CDR3aa: CASSFITRGDNQPQHF
len: 13; d_gene: NA; abundance: few; j_gene: TRBJ1-1; v_gene: TRBV28; CDR3nt: TGTGCCAGCAGTCAGGACTCCCTCCAGTACGCTTTCTTT; CDR3aa: CASSQDSLQYAFF
len: 11; d_gene: TRBD2; abundance: NA; j_gene: TRBJ2-1; v_gene: TRBV20-1; CDR3nt: TGCAGTGCTAGCACTAGCGGGGACAAGGTCTTC; CDR3aa: CSASTSGDKVF
len: 13; d_gene: NA; abundance: NA; j_gene: TRBJ2-7; v_gene: TRBV7-9; CDR3nt: TGTGCCAGCAGCTCGGGACGTACCTACGAGCAGTACTTC; CDR3aa: CASSSGRTYEQYF
len: 13; d_gene: NA; abundance: NA; j_gene: TRBJ2-1; v_gene: TRBV2; CDR3nt: TGTGCCAGCAGTGTATCCGATTACAATGAGCAGTTCTTC; CDR3aa: CASSVSDYNEQFF
len: 15; d_gene: NA; abundance: few; j_gene: TRBJ1-5; v_gene: TRBV28; CDR3nt: TGTGCCAGCAGTTTACTTTCCGGGAACAATCAGCCCCAGCATTTT; CDR3aa: CASSLLSGNNQPQHF
len: 13; d_gene: TRBD2; abundance: NA; j_gene: TRBJ2-1; v_gene: TRBV5-1; CDR3nt: TGCGCCAGTGGGGCTAGCGGATACAATGAGCAGTTCTTC; CDR3aa: CASGASGYNEQFF
len: 15; d_gene: NA; abundance: NA; j_gene: TRBJ1-2; v_gene: TRBV7-9; CDR3nt: TGTGCCAGCAGCTTAGCAGTTGGCCGGGGGTATGGCTACACCTTC; CDR3aa: CASSLAVGRGYGYTF
len: 14; d_gene: NA; abundance: NA; j_gene: TRBJ2-1; v_gene: TRBV30; CDR3nt: TGTGCCTGGAGTAAGGGACAATATGGCAATGAGCAGTTCTTC; CDR3aa: CAWSKGQYGNEQFF
len: 16; d_gene: NA; abundance: NA; j_gene: TRBJ1-2; v_gene: TRBV7-9; CDR3nt: TGTGCCAGCAGCTTATTGGGTCCGGGAGTTAACTATGGCTACACCTTC; CDR3aa: CASSLLGPGVNYGYTF
len: 13; d_gene: NA; abundance: NA; j_gene: TRBJ2-1; v_gene: TRBV3-1/TRBV3-2; CDR3nt: TGTGCCAGCAGCCAAGAGACCGGGGCCACCCAGTTCTTC; CDR3aa: CASSQETGATQFF
len: 14; d_gene: NA; abundance: NA; j_gene: TRBJ2-1; v_gene: TRBV5-6; CDR3nt: TGTGCCAGCAGCTTACCTAGCCGCTACAATGAGCAGTTCTTC; CDR3aa: CASSLPSRYNEQFF
len: 14; d_gene: NA; abundance: NA; j_gene: TRBJ1-1; v_gene: TRBV6-6; CDR3nt: TGTGCCAGCAGTTACTCGCTTCCTCCGGGTGAAGCTTTCTTT; CDR3aa: CASSYSLPPGEAFF
len: 17; d_gene: NA; abundance: NA; j_gene: TRBJ1-6; v_gene: TRBV27; CDR3nt: TGTGCCAGCGGGATTGGGGGGGCAAGACGGAATAATTCACCCCTCCACTTT; CDR3aa: CASGIGGARRNNSPLHF
len: 13; d_gene: NA; abundance: NA; j_gene: TRBJ2-7; v_gene: TRBV27; CDR3nt: TGTGCCAGCAGCTCCATCAGCTCCTACGAGCAGTACTTC; CDR3aa: CASSSISSYEQYF
len: 14; d_gene: TRBD1; abundance: NA; j_gene: TRBJ1-2; v_gene: TRBV25-1; CDR3nt: TGTGCCAGCAAAAGACAGGGGCCTAACTATGGCTACACCTTC; CDR3aa: CASKRQGPNYGYTF
len: 12; d_gene: NA; abundance: NA; j_gene: TRBJ2-1; v_gene: TRBV6-2/TRBV6-3; CDR3nt: TGTGCCAGCAGTTACGGGTACAATGAGCAGTTCTTC; CDR3aa: CASSYGYNEQFF
len: 15; d_gene: TRBD1; abundance: NA; j_gene: TRBJ2-7; v_gene: TRBV5-1; CDR3nt: TGCGCCAGCAGCCAAACAGGGGATCGGGCCTACGAGCAGTACTTC; CDR3aa: CASSQTGDRAYEQYF
len: 14; d_gene: TRBD1; abundance: NA; j_gene: TRBJ1-1; v_gene: TRBV9; CDR3nt: TGTGCCAGCAGCGTAGGTGACAGGGTCACTGAAGCTTTCTTT; CDR3aa: CASSVGDRVTEAFF
len: 15; d_gene: TRBD1; abundance: NA; j_gene: TRBJ2-7; v_gene: TRBV4-1; CDR3nt: TGCGCCAGCAGCCAAGTGGGACAGGCCACCTACGAGCAGTACTTC; CDR3aa: CASSQVGQATYEQYF
len: 15; d_gene: TRBD2; abundance: NA; j_gene: TRBJ2-1; v_gene: TRBV3-1/TRBV3-2; CDR3nt: TGTGCCAGCAGCCAGACTAGCGGGCTGGTTCATGAGCAGTTCTTC; CDR3aa: CASSQTSGLVHEQFF
len: 16; d_gene: TRBD2; abundance: NA; j_gene: TRBJ2-5; v_gene: TRBV3-1/TRBV3-2; CDR3nt: TGTGCCAGCAGCCAAGATGGTGCGGGAGTCAGTGAGACCCAGTACTTC; CDR3aa: CASSQDGAGVSETQYF
len: 15; d_gene: TRBD1; abundance: NA; j_gene: TRBJ2-7; v_gene: TRBV28; CDR3nt: TGTGCCAGCAGTTTAATTGGGACAGGGCTTTACGAGCAGTACTTC; CDR3aa: CASSLIGTGLYEQYF
len: 16; d_gene: TRBD2; abundance: NA; j_gene: TRBJ2-1; v_gene: TRBV7-2; CDR3nt: TGTGCCAGCAGCTTATCGGGGACTAGATCCTACAATGAGCAGTTCTTC; CDR3aa: CASSLSGTRSYNEQFF
len: 15; d_gene: TRBD1; abundance: NA; j_gene: TRBJ2-3; v_gene: TRBV5-5; CDR3nt: TGTGCCAGCAGCTCATACAGGGGTAACACAGATACGCAGTATTTT; CDR3aa: CASSSYRGNTDTQYF
len: 16; d_gene: TRBD1; abundance: NA; j_gene: TRBJ1-6; v_gene: TRBV28; CDR3nt: TGTGCCAGCAGTTCGACGGGACAGAACTATAATTCACCCCTCCACTTT; CDR3aa: CASSSTGQNYNSPLHF
len: 11; d_gene: NA; abundance: NA; j_gene: TRBJ2-7; v_gene: TRBV28; CDR3nt: TGTGCCAGCAGTCCCTTTTACGAGCAGTACTTC; CDR3aa: CASSPFYEQYF
len: 16; d_gene: TRBD1; abundance: NA; j_gene: TRBJ2-1; v_gene: TRBV7-3; CDR3nt: TGTGCCAGCAGCTTATTTGGACAGGGGGCGTTCAATGAGCAGTTCTTC; CDR3aa: CASSLFGQGAFNEQFF
len: 18; d_gene: TRBD1; abundance: NA; j_gene: TRBJ2-4; v_gene: TRBV2; CDR3nt: TGTGCCAGCTCTCGACAGGGGGGATACCCGGGCCGAAAAAACATTCAGTACTTC; CDR3aa: CASSRQGGYPGRKNIQYF
len: 14; d_gene: TRBD1; abundance: NA; j_gene: TRBJ2-1; v_gene: TRBV28; CDR3nt: TGTGCCAGCATGTGGACAGGGGGCTTACGTGAGCAGTTCTTC; CDR3aa: CASMWTGGLREQFF
len: 15; d_gene: TRBD2; abundance: NA; j_gene: TRBJ2-1; v_gene: TRBV28; CDR3nt: TGTGCCACCTCAGTAGATAGCGGGAGGTACAATGAGCAGTTCTTC; CDR3aa: CATSVDSGRYNEQFF
len: 11; d_gene: NA; abundance: NA; j_gene: TRBJ1-1; v_gene: TRBV29-1; CDR3nt: TGCAGCGTTTGGAGTGACACTGAAGCTTTCTTT; CDR3aa: CSVWSDTEAFF
len: 13; d_gene: TRBD1; abundance: few; j_gene: TRBJ2-1; v_gene: TRBV5-1; CDR3nt: TGCGCCAGCAGCTCCCGGGACAGTGGTGAGCAGTTCTTC; CDR3aa: CASSSRDSGEQFF
len: 13; d_gene: TRBD1; abundance: NA; j_gene: TRBJ2-1; v_gene: TRBV5-4; CDR3nt: TGTGCCAGCAGCCAGGGGACAGGCGATGAGCAGTTCTTC; CDR3aa: CASSQGTGDEQFF
len: 13; d_gene: NA; abundance: few; j_gene: TRBJ1-2; v_gene: TRBV11-1; CDR3nt: TGTGCCAGCGGACACAGGATGAATTATGGCTACACCTTC; CDR3aa: CASGHRMNYGYTF
len: 17; d_gene: NA; abundance: NA; j_gene: TRBJ1-2; v_gene: TRBV7-2; CDR3nt: TGTGCCAGCAGCTTAGTATTTGAGGCAGGGAAGTACTATGGCTACACCTTC; CDR3aa: CASSLVFEAGKYYGYTF
len: 12; d_gene: NA; abundance: NA; j_gene: TRBJ2-5; v_gene: TRBV18; CDR3nt: TGTGCCAGCTCACCACAGCGGGAGACCCAGTACTTC; CDR3aa: CASSPQRETQYF
len: 14; d_gene: NA; abundance: NA; j_gene: TRBJ2-3; v_gene: TRBV6-5; CDR3nt: TGTGCCAGCAGCAACAGGGAGGGGAAAGATACGCAGTATTTT; CDR3aa: CASSNREGKDTQYF
len: 14; d_gene: NA; abundance: NA; j_gene: TRBJ1-5; v_gene: TRBV2; CDR3nt: TGTGCCAGCAGTGGCCTGGACACCACCCCGCCCCAGCATTTT; CDR3aa: CASSGLDTTPPQHF
len: 11; d_gene: NA; abundance: few; j_gene: TRBJ2-2; v_gene: TRBV7-2; CDR3nt: TGTGCCAGCAGCGAAGGCGGGGAGCTGTTTTTT; CDR3aa: CASSEGGELFF
len: 15; d_gene: TRBD1; abundance: NA; j_gene: TRBJ2-5; v_gene: TRBV4-1; CDR3nt: TGCGCCAGCAGCGGACCTGGGACAGCTCAAGAGACCCAGTACTTC; CDR3aa: CASSGPGTAQETQYF
len: 15; d_gene: TRBD2; abundance: NA; j_gene: TRBJ2-1; v_gene: TRBV5-1; CDR3nt: TGCGCCAGCAGCTGGAGACTAGCGGGGCAACATGAGCAGTTCTTC; CDR3aa: CASSWRLAGQHEQFF
len: 14; d_gene: NA; abundance: NA; j_gene: TRBJ1-2; v_gene: TRBV6-5; CDR3nt: TGTGCCAGCAGTTATCAGGCGGAGAGGGGCGGCTACACCTTC; CDR3aa: CASSYQAERGGYTF